Each of the 11 T cell receptor beta chains below was sequenced from the same sample in a study of metastatic and nonmetastatic thyroid tumors. Nobody among the patients had been given any treatment before thyroid surgery. TCRdb re-called the PCR reads via MiXCR. The sample carries some 25,000 clones, less than 25% recorded once. Sequencing used blood. These receptors originate from a male donor with papillary thyroid cancer or a benign thyroid nodule (not recorded which). Some clones in this sample may be carry-over from other donors' samples.

This clone occurred many times. This sequence joins TRBV12-3 or TRBV12-4 and TRBJ2-3; tentatively, D is TRBD1 or TRBD2 (5 bases each). The length of the CDR3 is 16 residues. With 6 bases removed from V and 1 base from J, the gap between germline ends came to 17 bases. The CDR3: CASSLAGAGGTDTQYF. CDR3 coding DNA: TGTGCCAGCAGCCTGGCTGGGGCGGGTGGCACAGATACGCAGTATTTT.

In its sample, this clone was seen many times. The rearrangement links TRBV5-1 to TRBJ1-3; no firm D call. Germline V gene data show CDR1 as SGHRS and CDR2 as YFSETQ. The ends were cut back, 4 bases at V and 4 bases at J, with 6 bases in the middle. The CDR3 runs 12 residues. CDR3 protein: CASSLGGNTIYF. CDR3 nucleotides: TGCGCCAGCAGCCTAGGGGGAAACACCATATATTTT.

There are many counts of this clone. The rearrangement links TRBV19 to TRBJ1-5, with D perhaps TRBD1 (6 bases). V was clipped by 3 bases and J by 5 bases, with 11 bases between them. The germline CDR1 and CDR2 sequences are LNHDA and SQIVND (reference sequence). CDR3 length: 14 residues. The CDR3 sequence is CASSMGEGDQPQHF. DNA of the CDR3: TGTGCCAGTAGTATGGGTGAGGGGGATCAGCCCCAGCATTTT.

This clone has a count of ten or more. This chain connects TRBV6-5 to TRBJ2-7, with D perhaps TRBD1 (5 bases). In germline, CDR1 is MNHEY, CDR2 SVGAGI. The CDR3 spans 14 residues. With 2 bases removed from V and 6 bases from J, the gap between germline ends came to 14 bases. CDR3 DNA sequence: TGTGCCAGCAGTTACCGTCGGGCAGGGCTCGAGCAGTACTTC. Translating gives CASSYRRAGLEQYF.

On this clone: This may stem from a read error, because a much larger clone lies one nucleotide away. DNA for the CDR3: TGCAGCGTTGAAATGGACTTCCCGTCGGGAGATACGCAGCATTTT. It yields the protein CSVEMDFPSGDTQHF. The chain uses TRBV29-1 and TRBJ2-3; no clear D. The end of the DNA aligns better with TRBJ1-5, so the J call may be wrong. Germline assignment: CDR1 SQVTM and CDR2 ANQGSEA. The CDR3 totals 15 residues.

This clone was picked up many times. This chain uses TRBV14 with TRBJ2-7, with TRBD2 matching over 10 bases. Per the germline V gene, CDR1 is SGHDN and CDR2 is FVKESK. This CDR3 spans 14 amino acids. J lost 6 bases, V lost 1 base, and 3 bases had no gene match. The CDR3 here is CASSQASSGSEQYF. In DNA, the CDR3 is TGTGCCAGCAGCCAAGCGTCTAGCGGGAGCGAGCAGTACTTC.

As concerns this clone: At one boundary the junction diverges from the germline segment, which might be a read error. This chain uses TRBV6-1 with TRBJ1-1; TRBD1 might be the D (5 bases). CDR3 size: 15 residues. Germline V gene sequence: CDR1 MNHNS, CDR2 SASEGT. The CDR3 loop is CTSRRTPSGVTEAFF. The CDR3 coding sequence is TGTACCAGCAGACGTACCCCGTCGGGGGTCACTGAAGCTTTCTTT.

This clone was found many times. The rearrangement links TRBV2 to TRBJ2-3; 8 bases are shared with TRBD2. The junction had 5 bases not matched to a gene; V was cut back by 4 bases and J by 2 bases. The CDR3 length is 15 residues. Per germline, CDR1 SNHLY and CDR2 FYNNEI. In nucleotides, the CDR3 is TGTGCCAGCAGTGGTCAACTAGCGGCCACAGATACGCAGTATTTT. This sequence encodes CASSGQLAATDTQYF.

At least ten counts were recorded for this clone. A single base separates this from a much larger clone, so it may be a read error. Other DNA sequences within the sample encode an identical CDR3. The chain links TRBV5-1 to TRBJ2-2, with D tentatively TRBD1 (5 bases). V shed 0 bases and J shed 1 base, with 10 bases lying between them. The CDR3 length is 16 residues. Germline assignment: CDR1 SGHRS and CDR2 YFSETQ. Here the CDR3 reads CASSLEGQGNTGELFF. The CDR3 DNA follows: TGCGCCAGCAGCTTGGAGGGGCAGGGGAACACCGGGGAGCTGTTTTTT.

In its sample, this clone was seen many times. V usage is TRBV20-1 and J usage is TRBJ2-7; 8 bases match TRBD2. Germline loops: CDR1 DFQATT, CDR2 SNEGSKA (reference sequence). This CDR3 has 13 residues. The J segment lost 0 bases and the V segment lost 3 bases, leaving 1 base of the junction unmatched. The CDR3 loop reads CSASTSGSYEQYF. The CDR3 DNA follows: TGCAGTGCTAGCACTAGCGGCTCCTACGAGCAGTACTTC.

Concerning this clone: Different DNA sequences within this sample yield the same CDR3. This sequence joins TRBV29-1 and TRBJ1-3, with unresolved D. The CDR3 length is 13 residues. Germline CDR1 is SQVTM and CDR2 is ANQGSEA. The CDR3 region is CSVMQNSGNTIYF. CDR3 DNA sequence: TGCAGTGTCATGCAGAACTCTGGAAACACCATATATTTT.